This TCR beta chain was sequenced during a study of shared clonotypes between healthy human individuals. Sequencing used immunoSEQ multiplex PCR; TCRdb keeps in-frame clones, though not all of them. This sample has around 2.1 million clones; approximately 95% occur once, and the top ten carry roughly 0.13%. The CDR3 totals 17 residues. With V trimmed by 7 bases and J by 1 base, 11 bases remained unmatched. Germline values: CDR1 SGHVS, CDR2 FNYEAQ. The receptor was derived from a man aged 18 to 30 in good health. Sample: naive CD4+ T cells sorted from blood. Subset noted: CD45RA+ positively selected. The gene calls are TRBV7-6 and TRBJ2-7; 12 nucleotides line up with TRBD2. Written as DNA, the CDR3 is TGTGCCAGCAACGGGGGGCGGCTAGCGGGAGGGTCCTACGAGCAGTACTTC. It codes for CASNGGRLAGGSYEQYF.